The source of this T cell receptor (beta chain) is a study of identical twins. This CDR3 spans 14 amino acids. CDR1 KGHDR and CDR2 SFDVKD come from the germline V gene. V lost 1 base, J lost 7 bases, and 10 bases lay in between. Using its own MiXCR run on the 5' RACE reads, TCRdb lists one record per CDR3 protein. The sample lists 700,000 to 950,000 distinct CDR3 sequences, approximately 13% occurring once. Another study also made use of these data, one on yellow fever vaccine responses in identical twins.

J is TRBJ2-1 and V is TRBV24-1; D may be TRBD2 (6 bases). The clonotype was recovered from a woman between 18 and 29 years old in good health. Sequenced material: PBMCs. The CDR3 is CATSDFASANEQFF. DNA of the CDR3: TGTGCCACCAGTGATTTTGCTAGCGCAAATGAGCAGTTCTTC.